The 27 T cell receptor beta chains reported below all come from one sample, sequenced in a study of T-cell reconstitution after alpha-beta-depleted transplantation in children. The TCRbeta library was prepared with unique molecular identifiers. Each CDR3 protein gets one entry after TCRdb re-called the PCR reads with MiXCR. The sample includes 130,000 or so distinct CDR3 sequences, roughly 9.7% of them seen just once. Sequenced here: PBMCs, mostly from graft donor cells, sampled 180 days after TCRalphabeta/CD19-depleted stem cell transplant. All receptors come from a girl less than two years old who had a stem cell transplant for combined immunodeficiency, so the T cells may come from the graft donor.

This clonotype was seen a handful of times. The chain uses TRBV20-1 and TRBJ2-5, with 7 nucleotides matching TRBD2. V was clipped by 3 bases and J by 2 bases; unmatched bases: 6. Germline V gives CDR1 DFQATT, CDR2 SNEGSKA (reference sequence). There are 14 residues in the CDR3. The CDR3 is CSASVTSLQETQYF. Here the CDR3 DNA reads TGCAGTGCTAGCGTGACTAGCCTTCAAGAGACCCAGTACTTC.

This clonotype has a handful of counts. The genes are TRBV20-1 and TRBJ1-5, with TRBD1 matching 12 bases. The CDR3 has 16 amino acids. The trim removed 7 bases at V and 3 bases at J, leaving 10 bases unmatched. The germline gives CDR1 DFQATT, CDR2 SNEGSKA (reference sequence). This CDR3 reads CSVSRDRGLVNQPQHF. Here the CDR3 DNA reads TGCAGTGTCTCCCGGGACAGGGGGCTTGTCAATCAGCCCCAGCATTTT.

This clonotype was observed a few times. CDR3 residues: CASSPRTNSQETQYF. The DNA for the CDR3 is TGTGCCAGCTCACCCCGGACCAATTCCCAAGAGACCCAGTACTTC. The J gene is TRBJ2-5, the V gene TRBV18; no definite D call. CDR1 and CDR2 from the germline V gene are KGHSH and LQKENI. There are 15 residues in the CDR3. Trimming took off 3 bases at V and 1 base at J, with 12 bases between the two ends.

This clonotype has only a few counts. The chain links TRBV20-1 to TRBJ1-2; D remains unclear. V was shortened by 5 bases and J by 8 bases, with 12 bases between the two germline ends. In germline, CDR1 is DFQATT, CDR2 SNEGSKA (reference sequence). The CDR3 sequence is 11 residues long. The CDR3 loop is CSAALPVGYTF. CDR3 nucleotide sequence: TGCAGTGCTGCCCTCCCGGTGGGCTACACCTTC.

For this clonotype: At one end the junction does not follow the germline gene, possibly because of a read error. The gene calls are TRBV7-6 and TRBJ1-1; no firm D call. The CDR3 length is 16 residues. The germline CDR1 and CDR2 sequences are SGHVS and FNYEAQ. The CDR3 bases are TGTGCCAGCAGTTCCCGGGTGTCCTACCCGAACGCTGAAGCTTTCTTT. It yields the protein CASSSRVSYPNAEAFF.

The chain is built from TRBV11-2 and TRBJ2-7; D uncertain. The CDR3 is made up of 12 amino acids. The germline V and J ends were trimmed by 3 bases and 4 bases, with 7 bases remaining between them. Germline CDR1 and CDR2: SGHAT and FQNNGV. CDR3 residues: CASSLAPYEQYF. The CDR3 DNA reads as TGTGCCAGCAGCTTGGCTCCGTACGAGCAGTACTTC.

A few counts support this clonotype. This chain joins TRBV20-1 and TRBJ2-7, with TRBD1 matching 10 bases. CDR1 is DFQATT and CDR2 is SNEGSKA in the germline V gene (reference sequence). Trimming at V came to 5 bases and at J to 5 bases, leaving 12 bases not matched to a gene. The CDR3 is 15 residues long. The chain's CDR3 is CSADPRTGGRNEQYF. As DNA, the CDR3 is TGCAGTGCTGACCCCCGGACAGGGGGGAGGAACGAGCAGTACTTC.

This clonotype was seen only a few times. This chain links TRBV12-3 or TRBV12-4 with TRBJ2-5; D is perhaps TRBD1 (6 bases). V lost 8 bases and J 7 bases, leaving 23 bases between the germline ends. CDR3 length: 15 amino acids. DNA for the CDR3: TGTGCCAGCGCAGGATCAGGGGAGCGGACCCCGACCCAGTACTTC. It encodes CASAGSGERTPTQYF.

This clonotype was found a few times. This chain connects TRBV20-1 to TRBJ1-5; possibly TRBD1 for D (5 bases). Trimming shortened V by 6 bases and J by 2 bases, and 14 bases separated the two germline ends. This CDR3 comprises 14 residues. The germline gives CDR1 DFQATT, CDR2 SNEGSKA (reference sequence). The CDR3 bases are TGCAGTGCGGACCTCGGGGGAGGCAATCAGCCCCAGCATTTT. Residues: CSADLGGGNQPQHF.

This chain connects TRBV6-5 to TRBJ1-2; D is perhaps TRBD1 (5 bases). This CDR3 comprises 19 residues. V was clipped by 0 bases and J by 4 bases, with 24 bases between them. The germline gives CDR1 MNHEY, CDR2 SVGAGI. In nucleotides, the CDR3 is TGTGCCAGCAGTTACTCGGGTGGGATCTCAAAGGGGCGAAGCTATGGCTACACCTTC. This codes for CASSYSGGISKGRSYGYTF.

The chain carries TRBV12-3 or TRBV12-4 and TRBJ2-3, with TRBD2 matching 8 bases. The CDR3 runs 15 residues. Trimming removed 3 bases from V and 5 bases from J; junction bases left unmatched: 7. The CDR3 nucleotides read TGTGCCAGCAGTTTTCTGCCGGGGGGGCAAGATACGCAGTATTTT. This codes for CASSFLPGGQDTQYF.

The CDR3 bases are TGTGCCAGCAGCCAGTGGGACAGGGGGCGTGGTGAGCAGTTCTTC. This translates into CASSQWDRGRGEQFF. J is TRBJ2-1 and V is TRBV14, with 12 bases aligning to TRBD1. The germline gives CDR1 SGHDN, CDR2 FVKESK. V gave up 3 bases and J gave up 9 bases; unmatched junction bases: 6. The CDR3 is made up of 15 amino acids. The full variable domain, rest sourced from reference TRBV14 and TRBJ2-1, is EAGVTQFPSHSVIEKGQTVTLRCDPISGHDNLYWYRRVMGKEIKFLLHFVKESKQDESGMPNNRFLAERTGGTYSTLKVQPAELEDSGVYFCASSQWDRGRGEQFFGPGTRLTVL.

This clonotype was observed a handful of times. The chain uses TRBV29-1 and TRBJ1-2, with unresolved D. The V end was cut by 0 bases, the J end by 6 bases, with 8 bases between. Germline V CDR1 and CDR2: SQVTM, ANQGSEA. The CDR3 consists of 12 residues. CDR3 protein: CSVEDLVNGYTF. CDR3 sequence (DNA): TGCAGCGTTGAAGATCTGGTGAATGGCTACACCTTC.

The rearrangement links TRBV7-2 to TRBJ2-5; D uncertain. CDR3 length equals 14 residues. CDR1 is SGHTA, CDR2 FQGNSA, per germline. V was shortened by 2 bases and J by 5 bases, with 12 bases between the two germline ends. The CDR3 reads CASSLRVLFETQYF. The CDR3 DNA follows: TGTGCCAGCAGCTTACGGGTGCTTTTTGAGACCCAGTACTTC.

The J gene is TRBJ1-2, the V gene TRBV10-3, with D uncertain. The ends were cut back, 7 bases at V and 8 bases at J, with 11 bases in the middle. CDR1 ENHRY and CDR2 SYGVKD come from the germline V gene. CDR3 length: 11 residues. CDR3 amino acids: CAITGSHGYTF. The CDR3 nucleotides read TGTGCCATCACCGGCAGTCACGGCTACACCTTC.

The J gene is TRBJ2-1, the V gene TRBV10-3; possible D gene TRBD1, 5 bases. Germline assignment: CDR1 ENHRY and CDR2 SYGVKD. V lost 5 bases and J 10 bases, leaving 12 bases between the germline ends. There are 12 residues in the CDR3. The CDR3 nucleotides are TGTGCCATCAGTAAGGGGCTGGGGGAGCAGTTCTTC. Its translation is CAISKGLGEQFF.

This clonotype was seen only a few times. The genes are TRBV28 and TRBJ2-3; tentatively, D is TRBD1 or TRBD2 (5 bases each). Trimming stripped 8 bases from V and 3 bases from J, with 18 bases between. The CDR3 length is 15 residues. The germline CDR1 and CDR2 sequences are MDHEN and SYDVKM. CDR3 sequence reads: CASAGGRVWTDTQYF. CDR3 sequence (DNA): TGTGCCAGCGCCGGAGGCAGGGTGTGGACAGATACGCAGTATTTT.

In its sample, this clonotype was seen a few times. The rearrangement uses TRBV27 and TRBJ2-7; 9 nucleotides align to TRBD1. Germline V CDR1 and CDR2: MNHEY, SMNVEV (reference sequence). V shed 5 bases and J 0 bases; nucleotides not matched to a gene: 17. This CDR3 spans 19 amino acids. The CDR3 spells CASSPWDRVTPGPSYEQYF. The CDR3 DNA is TGTGCCAGCAGTCCTTGGGACAGGGTTACCCCGGGGCCCTCCTACGAGCAGTACTTC.

The chain has TRBV4-3 and TRBJ2-2, with TRBD1 matching 7 bases. V lost 2 bases, J lost 1 base, and 1 base stayed unmatched. This CDR3 has 15 amino acids. Germline V gene lookup returns CDR1 LGHNA and CDR2 YSLEER. The DNA of the CDR3 is TGCGCCAGCAGCCAATGGACAGGGAACACCGGGGAGCTGTTTTTT. It codes for CASSQWTGNTGELFF.

This clonotype occurred a few times. J is TRBJ1-1 and V is TRBV20-1; tentative D call: TRBD1 (5 bases). The V gene's germline CDR1 is DFQATT and CDR2 SNEGSKA (reference sequence). V gave up 0 bases and J gave up 1 base, with 9 bases separating them. There are 14 residues in the CDR3. The chain's CDR3 is CSARDLRGNTEAFF. In DNA, the CDR3 is TGCAGTGCTAGAGATCTAAGGGGGAACACTGAAGCTTTCTTT.

This clonotype was detected many times. This chain connects TRBV5-1 to TRBJ2-5; D is ambiguous. CDR3 length: 13 residues. The V end lost 0 bases, the J end lost 0 bases, and 3 bases lay between the germline ends. Germline V lookup: CDR1 SGHRS, CDR2 YFSETQ. The CDR3 reads CASSLGYQETQYF. The DNA of the CDR3 is TGCGCCAGCAGCTTGGGTTACCAAGAGACCCAGTACTTC.

This clonotype was seen more than once but under ten times. The chain has TRBV19 and TRBJ1-5, with a possible D match to TRBD1 (5 bases). The CDR3 loop spans 12 amino acids. The V gene's germline CDR1 is LNHDA and CDR2 SQIVND (reference sequence). V lost 7 bases to trimming and J lost 3 bases, with 7 bases between them. The CDR3 sequence: CASNRNNQPQHF. In DNA, the CDR3 is TGTGCCAGTAACAGGAACAATCAGCCCCAGCATTTT.

The chain has TRBV29-1 and TRBJ1-5; tentatively, D is TRBD1 (5 bases). Looked up from germline, CDR1 is SQVTM and CDR2 is ANQGSEA. There are 13 residues in the CDR3. The ends were cut back, 4 bases at V and 7 bases at J, with 14 bases in the middle. The CDR3 loop is CSVGDEGTQPQHF. CDR3 sequence (DNA): TGCAGCGTTGGAGATGAGGGGACCCAGCCCCAGCATTTT.

J is TRBJ2-7 and V is TRBV20-1; 10 nucleotides agree with TRBD2. The CDR3 is made up of 14 amino acids. Germline V gene lookup returns CDR1 DFQATT and CDR2 SNEGSKA (reference sequence). Trimming took 4 bases from V and 0 from J; bases not matched to a gene: 3. This CDR3 is CSANPSGSSYEQYF. Written as DNA, the CDR3 is TGCAGTGCTAATCCTAGCGGGAGCTCCTACGAGCAGTACTTC.

This clonotype was found a few times. This sequence joins TRBV5-1 and TRBJ2-5; D is unclear. CDR3 length equals 14 residues. V lost 0 bases to trimming and J lost 4 bases, with 10 bases between them. Germline values: CDR1 SGHRS, CDR2 YFSETQ. The CDR3 DNA follows: TGCGCCAGCAGCTTGGAGATATGGGGAGAGACCCAGTACTTC. Protein sequence: CASSLEIWGETQYF.

This clonotype was observed at least ten times. J is TRBJ2-3 and V is TRBV6-5; D may be TRBD1 (6 bases). Trimming left V 8 bases short and J 3 bases short, with 15 bases between. Per the germline V gene, CDR1 is MNHEY and CDR2 is SVGAGI. The CDR3 is made up of 14 amino acids. This chain's CDR3 is CASGGSRGTDTQYF. For the CDR3, the DNA is TGTGCCAGCGGCGGGTCTAGGGGGACAGATACGCAGTATTTT.

This clonotype was counted at least ten times. The rearrangement links TRBV20-1 to TRBJ1-2; D ambiguous. The V end was cut by 0 bases, the J end by 2 bases, with 10 bases between. The CDR3 has 14 amino acids. The germline V gene has CDR1 DFQATT and CDR2 SNEGSKA (reference sequence). In DNA form, the CDR3 reads TGCAGTGCTAGAGATCGGGGAGGGAACTATGGCTACACCTTC. Protein product: CSARDRGGNYGYTF.